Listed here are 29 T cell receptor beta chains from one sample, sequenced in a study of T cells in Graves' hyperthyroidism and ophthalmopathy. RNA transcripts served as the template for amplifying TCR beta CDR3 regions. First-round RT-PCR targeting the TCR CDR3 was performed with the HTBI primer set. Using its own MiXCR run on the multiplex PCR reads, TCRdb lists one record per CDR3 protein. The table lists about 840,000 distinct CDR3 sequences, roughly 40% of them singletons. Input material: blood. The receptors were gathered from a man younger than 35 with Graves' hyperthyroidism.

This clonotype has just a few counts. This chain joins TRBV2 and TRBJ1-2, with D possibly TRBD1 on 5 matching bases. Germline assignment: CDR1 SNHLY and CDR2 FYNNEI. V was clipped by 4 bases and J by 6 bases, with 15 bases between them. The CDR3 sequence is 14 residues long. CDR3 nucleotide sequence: TGTGCCAGCAGTGCGCCCGGGAGGGGAGATGGCTACACCTTC. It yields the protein CASSAPGRGDGYTF.

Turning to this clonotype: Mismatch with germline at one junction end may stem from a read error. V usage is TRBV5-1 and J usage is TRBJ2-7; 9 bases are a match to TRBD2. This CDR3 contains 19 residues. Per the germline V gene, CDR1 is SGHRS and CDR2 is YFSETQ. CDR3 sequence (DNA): TGTGCCAGCAGCCCTACCGTCCTAGCGGGAAGGGAGAGGCCCTACGAGCAGTACTTC. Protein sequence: CASSPTVLAGRERPYEQYF.

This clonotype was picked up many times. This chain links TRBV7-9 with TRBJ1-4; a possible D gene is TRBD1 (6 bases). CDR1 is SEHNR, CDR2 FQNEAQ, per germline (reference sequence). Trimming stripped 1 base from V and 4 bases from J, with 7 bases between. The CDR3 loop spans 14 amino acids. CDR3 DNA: TGTGCCAGCAGCTTAGAAGGGGGTAATGAAAAACTGTTTTTT. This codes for CASSLEGGNEKLFF. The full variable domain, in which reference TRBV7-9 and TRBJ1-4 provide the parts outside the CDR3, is DTGVSQNPRHKITKRGQNVTFRCDPISEHNRLYWYRQTLGQGPEFLTYFQNEAQLEKSRLLSDRFSAERPKGSFSTLEIQRTEQGDSAMYLCASSLEGGNEKLFFGSGTQLSVL.

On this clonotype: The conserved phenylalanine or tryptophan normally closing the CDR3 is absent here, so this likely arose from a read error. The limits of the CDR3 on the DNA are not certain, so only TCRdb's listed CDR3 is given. CDR3 residues: CASSLGGQDI. The chain combines TRBV7-8 with TRBJ2-1; the table's D call, TRBD1, was not checked against the DNA. Germline CDR1 and CDR2: SGHVS and FQNEAQ. Ends included, the CDR3 has 10 residues.

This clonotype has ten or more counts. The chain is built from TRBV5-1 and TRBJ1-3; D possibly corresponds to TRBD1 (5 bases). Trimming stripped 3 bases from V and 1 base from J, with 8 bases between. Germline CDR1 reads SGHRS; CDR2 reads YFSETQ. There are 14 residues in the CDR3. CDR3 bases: TGCGCCAGCAGCTCGGACAATTCTGGAAACACCATATATTTT. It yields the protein CASSSDNSGNTIYF. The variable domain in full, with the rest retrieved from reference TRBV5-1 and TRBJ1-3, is KAGVTQTPRYLIKTRGQQVTLSCSPISGHRSVSWYQQTPGQGLQFLFEYFSETQRNKGNFPGRFSGRQFSNSRSEMNVSTLELGDSALYLCASSSDNSGNTIYFGEGSWLTVV.

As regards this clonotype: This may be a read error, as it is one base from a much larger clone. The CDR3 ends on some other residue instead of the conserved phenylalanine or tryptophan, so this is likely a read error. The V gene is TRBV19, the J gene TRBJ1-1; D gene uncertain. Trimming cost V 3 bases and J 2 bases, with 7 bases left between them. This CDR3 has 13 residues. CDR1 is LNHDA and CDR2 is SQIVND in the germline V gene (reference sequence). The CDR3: CASSIPKNTEAFL. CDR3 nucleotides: TGTGCCAGTAGTATCCCTAAAAACACTGAAGCTTTCCTT.

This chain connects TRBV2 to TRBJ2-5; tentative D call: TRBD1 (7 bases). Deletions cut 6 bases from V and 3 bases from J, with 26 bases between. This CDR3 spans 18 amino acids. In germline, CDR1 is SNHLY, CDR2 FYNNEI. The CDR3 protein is CASSPGGPEGTIKETQYF. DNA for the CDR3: TGTGCCAGCAGCCCAGGGGGGCCTGAGGGGACGATCAAAGAGACCCAGTACTTC.

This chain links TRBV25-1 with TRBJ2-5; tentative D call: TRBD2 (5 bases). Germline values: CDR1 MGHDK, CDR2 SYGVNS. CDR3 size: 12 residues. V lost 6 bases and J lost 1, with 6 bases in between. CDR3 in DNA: TGTGCCAGCAGGACTATCCAAGAGACCCAGTACTTC. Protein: CASRTIQETQYF.

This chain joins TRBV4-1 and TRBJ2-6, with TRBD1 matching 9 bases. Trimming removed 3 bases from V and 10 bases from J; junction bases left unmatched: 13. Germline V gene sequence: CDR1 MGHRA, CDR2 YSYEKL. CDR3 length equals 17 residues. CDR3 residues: CASSHVEQGALRNVLTF. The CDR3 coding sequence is TGCGCCAGCAGCCACGTCGAACAGGGGGCCCTAAGGAACGTCCTGACTTTC.

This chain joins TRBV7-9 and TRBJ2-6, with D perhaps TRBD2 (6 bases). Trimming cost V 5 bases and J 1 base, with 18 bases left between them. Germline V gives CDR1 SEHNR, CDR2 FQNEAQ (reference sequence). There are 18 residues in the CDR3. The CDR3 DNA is TGTGCCAGCAGCCTCACGTGGGGCGGGAATTCTGGGGCCAACGTCCTGACTTTC. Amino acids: CASSLTWGGNSGANVLTF.

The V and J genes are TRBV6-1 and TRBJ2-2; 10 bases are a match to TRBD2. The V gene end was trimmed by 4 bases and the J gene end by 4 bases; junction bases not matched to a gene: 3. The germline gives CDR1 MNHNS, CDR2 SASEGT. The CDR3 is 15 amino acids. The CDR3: CASSVGLAVTGELFF. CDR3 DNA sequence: TGTGCCAGCAGTGTTGGACTAGCGGTCACCGGGGAGCTGTTTTTT.

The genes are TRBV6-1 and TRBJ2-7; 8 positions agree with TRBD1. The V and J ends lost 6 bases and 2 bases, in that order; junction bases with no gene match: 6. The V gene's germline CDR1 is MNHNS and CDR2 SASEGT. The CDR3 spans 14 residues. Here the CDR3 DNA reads TGTGCCAGCAGGCGGCAGGGACAGGCCTACGAGCAGTACTTC. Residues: CASRRQGQAYEQYF.

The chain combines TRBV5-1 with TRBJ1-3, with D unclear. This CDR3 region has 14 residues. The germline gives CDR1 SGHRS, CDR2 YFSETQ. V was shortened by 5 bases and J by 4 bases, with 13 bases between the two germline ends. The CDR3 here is CASSETRRGNTIYF. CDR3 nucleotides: TGCGCCAGCAGTGAGACACGACGGGGAAACACCATATATTTT.

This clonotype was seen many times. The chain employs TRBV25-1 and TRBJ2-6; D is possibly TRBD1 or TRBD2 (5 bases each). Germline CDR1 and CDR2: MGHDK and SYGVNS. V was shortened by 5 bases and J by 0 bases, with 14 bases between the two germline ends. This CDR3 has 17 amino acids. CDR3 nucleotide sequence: TGTGCCAGCAGTCCCCCCTTCGGGGCCTCTGGGGCCAACGTCCTGACTTTC. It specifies CASSPPFGASGANVLTF.

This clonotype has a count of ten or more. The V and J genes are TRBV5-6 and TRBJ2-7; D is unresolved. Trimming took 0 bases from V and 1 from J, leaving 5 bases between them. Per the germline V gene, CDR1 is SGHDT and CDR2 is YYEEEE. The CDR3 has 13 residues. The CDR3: CASSLVQSYEQYF. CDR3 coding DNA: TGTGCCAGCAGCTTGGTACAGTCCTACGAGCAGTACTTC. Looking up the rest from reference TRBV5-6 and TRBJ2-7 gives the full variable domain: DAGVTQSPTHLIKTRGQQVTLRCSPKSGHDTVSWYQQALGQGPQFIFQYYEEEERQRGNFPDRFSGHQFPNYSSELNVNALLLGDSALYLCASSLVQSYEQYFGPGTRLTVT.

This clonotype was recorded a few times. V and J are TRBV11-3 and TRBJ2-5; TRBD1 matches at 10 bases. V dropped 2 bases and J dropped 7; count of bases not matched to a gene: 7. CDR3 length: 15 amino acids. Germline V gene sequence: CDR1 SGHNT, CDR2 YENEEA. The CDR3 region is CASSLTTGGAGTQYF. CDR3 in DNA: TGTGCCAGCAGCTTAACGACAGGGGGCGCAGGGACCCAGTACTTC. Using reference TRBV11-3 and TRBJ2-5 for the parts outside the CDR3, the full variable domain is EAGVVQSPRYKIIEKKQPVAFWCNPISGHNTLYWYLQNLGQGPELLIRYENEEAVDDSQLPKDRFSAERLKGVDSTLKIQPAELGDSAVYLCASSLTTGGAGTQYFGPGTRLLVL.

The DNA of the CDR3 is TGTGCCAGCAGATACCTCACCGGGGAGCTGTTTTTT. It specifies CASRYLTGELFF. The V gene is TRBV9, the J gene TRBJ2-2; unclear D gene. The germline V gene has CDR1 SGDLS and CDR2 YYNGEE. The CDR3 is 12 amino acids. V was clipped by 5 bases and J by 4 bases, with 6 bases between them.

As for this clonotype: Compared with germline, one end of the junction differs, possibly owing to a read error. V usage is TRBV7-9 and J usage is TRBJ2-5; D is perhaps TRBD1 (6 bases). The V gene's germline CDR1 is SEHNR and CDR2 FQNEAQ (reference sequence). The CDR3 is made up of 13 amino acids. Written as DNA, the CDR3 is TGTACCAGCAGCTTAGGGGGAGTGGAGACCCAGTACTTC. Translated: CTSSLGGVETQYF.

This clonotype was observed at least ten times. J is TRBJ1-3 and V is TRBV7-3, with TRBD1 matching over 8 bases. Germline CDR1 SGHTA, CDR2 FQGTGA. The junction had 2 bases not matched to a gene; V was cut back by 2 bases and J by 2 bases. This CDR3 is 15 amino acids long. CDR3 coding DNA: TGTGCCAGCAGCTTACAGGGGGCCGCTGGAAACACCATATATTTT. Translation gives CASSLQGAAGNTIYF.

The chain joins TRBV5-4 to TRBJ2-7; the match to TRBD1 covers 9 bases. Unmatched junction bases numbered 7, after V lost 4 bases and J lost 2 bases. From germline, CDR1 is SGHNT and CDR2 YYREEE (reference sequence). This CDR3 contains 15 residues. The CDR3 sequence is CASSPPGQGTYEQYF. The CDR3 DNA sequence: TGTGCCAGCAGCCCTCCGGGACAGGGTACCTACGAGCAGTACTTC.

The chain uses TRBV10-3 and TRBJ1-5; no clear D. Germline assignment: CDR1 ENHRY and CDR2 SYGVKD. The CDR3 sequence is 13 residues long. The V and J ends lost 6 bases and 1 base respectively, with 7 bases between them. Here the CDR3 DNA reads TGTGCCATCAGCGGAGAGAGCAATCAGCCCCAGCATTTT. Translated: CAISGESNQPQHF.

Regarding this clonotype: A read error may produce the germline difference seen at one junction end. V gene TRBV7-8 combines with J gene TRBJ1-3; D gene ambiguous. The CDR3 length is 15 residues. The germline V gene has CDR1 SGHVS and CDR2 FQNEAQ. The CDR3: CASSQPAASGNTIYF. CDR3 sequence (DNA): TGCGCCAGCAGCCAACCCGCCGCTTCTGGAAACACCATATATTTT.

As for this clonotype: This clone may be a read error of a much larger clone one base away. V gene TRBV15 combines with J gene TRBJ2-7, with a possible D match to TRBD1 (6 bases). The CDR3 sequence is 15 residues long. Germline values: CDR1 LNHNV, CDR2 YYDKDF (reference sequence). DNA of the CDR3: TGTACCACCAGCAGAGGGTCAGGACAGTCCTACGAGCAGTACTTC. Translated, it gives CTTSRGSGQSYEQYF.

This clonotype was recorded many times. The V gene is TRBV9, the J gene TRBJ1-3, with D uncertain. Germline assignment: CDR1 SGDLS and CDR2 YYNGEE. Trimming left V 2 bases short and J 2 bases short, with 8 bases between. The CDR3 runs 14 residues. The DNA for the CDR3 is TGTGCCAGCAGCGTGTCGGGGACTGGAAACACCATATATTTT. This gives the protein CASSVSGTGNTIYF.

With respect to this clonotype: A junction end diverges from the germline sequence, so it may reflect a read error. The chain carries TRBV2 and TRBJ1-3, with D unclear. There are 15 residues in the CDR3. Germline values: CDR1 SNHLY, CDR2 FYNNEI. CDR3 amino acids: CAGSEAKPGGNTIYF. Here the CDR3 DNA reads TGTGCCGGCAGTGAAGCGAAGCCCGGGGGAAACACCATATATTTT.

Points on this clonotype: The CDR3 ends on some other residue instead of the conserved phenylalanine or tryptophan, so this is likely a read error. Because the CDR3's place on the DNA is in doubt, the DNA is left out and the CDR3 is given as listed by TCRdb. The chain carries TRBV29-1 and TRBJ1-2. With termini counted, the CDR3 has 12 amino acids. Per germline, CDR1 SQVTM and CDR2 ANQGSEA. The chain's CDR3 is CSVEGMTGGPTY.

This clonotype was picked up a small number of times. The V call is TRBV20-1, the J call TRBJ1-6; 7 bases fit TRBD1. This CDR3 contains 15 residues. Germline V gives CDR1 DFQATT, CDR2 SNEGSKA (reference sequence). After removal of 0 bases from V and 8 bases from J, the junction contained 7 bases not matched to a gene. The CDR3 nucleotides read TGCAGTGCTAGAGATCGTAACAGGGGTGATTCACCCCTCCACTTT. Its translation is CSARDRNRGDSPLHF.

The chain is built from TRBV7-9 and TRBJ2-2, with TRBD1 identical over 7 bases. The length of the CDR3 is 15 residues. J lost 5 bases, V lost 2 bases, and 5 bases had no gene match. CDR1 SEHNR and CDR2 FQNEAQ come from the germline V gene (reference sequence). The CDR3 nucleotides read TGTGCCAGCAGCTTACAGGGGGTCGAGACCGGGGAGCTGTTTTTT. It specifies CASSLQGVETGELFF. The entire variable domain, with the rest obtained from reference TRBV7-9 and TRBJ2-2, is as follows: DTGVSQNPRHKITKRGQNVTFRCDPISEHNRLYWYRQTLGQGPEFLTYFQNEAQLEKSRLLSDRFSAERPKGSFSTLEIQRTEQGDSAMYLCASSLQGVETGELFFGEGSRLTVL.

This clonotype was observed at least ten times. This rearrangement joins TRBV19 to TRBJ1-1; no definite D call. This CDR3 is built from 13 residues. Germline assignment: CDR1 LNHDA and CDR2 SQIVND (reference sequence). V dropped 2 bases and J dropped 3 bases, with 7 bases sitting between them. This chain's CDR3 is CASSIPWYTEAFF. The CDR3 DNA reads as TGTGCCAGTAGTATACCTTGGTACACTGAAGCTTTCTTT.